This TCR beta chain was documented in a study of T cells after yellow fever vaccination. Looked up from germline, CDR1 is SGHTA and CDR2 is FQGNSA. V lost 6 bases, J lost 4 bases, and 19 bases lay in between. This CDR3 has 15 amino acids. UMIs were added to TCR cDNA along with a universal primer site when it was made by 5'RACE template switching. One entry per CDR3 protein results from TCRdb running MiXCR on the 5' RACE reads. The data show about 630,000 distinct CDR3 sequences, with 9% to 15% seen just once and under 15% held by the top ten. This clonotype was found many times. Its antigen remains unknown. Study outcomes and limitations: The secondary response was weaker, and its peak arrived faster, on day 5 versus 15.

This chain uses TRBV7-2 with TRBJ2-7, with D possibly being TRBD1 (6 bases). The specimen comprised PBMCs, sampled on the day of the yellow fever booster vaccination. The sequence was obtained from a man aged 25-45 years who received the YFV17D yellow fever vaccine. The CDR3 sequence: CASSSTPEQGYEQYF. CDR3 nucleotides: TGTGCCAGCAGTTCTACTCCTGAACAGGGTTACGAGCAGTACTTC. Full variable domain (rest looked up from reference TRBV7-2 and TRBJ2-7): GAGVSQSPSNKVTEKGKDVELRCDPISGHTALYWYRQSLGQGLEFLIYFQGNSAPDKSGLPSDRFSAERTGGSVSTLTIQRTQQEDSAVYLCASSSTPEQGYEQYFGPGTRLTVT.